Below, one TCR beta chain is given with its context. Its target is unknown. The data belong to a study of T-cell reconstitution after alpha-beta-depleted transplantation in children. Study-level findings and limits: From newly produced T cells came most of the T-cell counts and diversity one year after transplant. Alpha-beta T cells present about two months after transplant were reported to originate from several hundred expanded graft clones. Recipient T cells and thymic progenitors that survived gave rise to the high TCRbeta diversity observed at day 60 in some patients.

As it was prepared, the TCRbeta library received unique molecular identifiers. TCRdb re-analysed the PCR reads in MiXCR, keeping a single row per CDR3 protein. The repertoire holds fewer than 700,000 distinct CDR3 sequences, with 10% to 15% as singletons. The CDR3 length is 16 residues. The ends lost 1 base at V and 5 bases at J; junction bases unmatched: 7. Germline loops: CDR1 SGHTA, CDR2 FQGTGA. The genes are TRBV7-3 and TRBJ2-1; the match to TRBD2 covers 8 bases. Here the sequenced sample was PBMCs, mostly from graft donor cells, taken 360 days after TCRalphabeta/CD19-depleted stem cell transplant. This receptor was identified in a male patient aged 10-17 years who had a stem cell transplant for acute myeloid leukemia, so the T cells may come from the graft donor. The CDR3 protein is CASSLRPGGQNNEQFF. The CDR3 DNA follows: TGTGCCAGCAGCTTAAGGCCGGGAGGGCAGAACAATGAGCAGTTCTTC.